The clone carrying this T cell receptor beta chain was counted between two and nine times. This sample is drawn from a study of spatial heterogeneity in lung cancer. TCRdb analysed the 5' RACE reads with MiXCR anew, one entry per CDR3 protein. The table includes about 44,000 distinct CDR3 sequences, roughly 13% detected once. The time point denotes: sample taken at primary tumor resection. CDR1 and CDR2 from the germline V gene are SQVTM and ANQGSEA. Trimming removed 5 bases from V and 4 bases from J, with 11 bases in between. The CDR3 sequence is 13 residues long. The gene calls are TRBV29-1 and TRBJ2-2, with D tentatively TRBD1 (6 bases). The origin of this receptor is a male donor with early-stage non-small cell lung cancer. The specimen was PBMCs, collected at surgery. The CDR3 bases are TGCAGCGTTAATCAAGGGGGCACCGGGGAGCTGTTTTTT. Residues: CSVNQGGTGELFF.